A single sample gave rise to the 23 T cell receptor beta chains below, sequenced in a study of blood T cell repertoires in COVID-19. Measured with immunoSEQ multiplex PCR; TCRdb has only the in-frame clones, and not every one. This table has hundreds of thousands of clones, under 90% appearing once. Sample: peripheral blood. These receptors all stem from a man aged 50 to 59 with COVID-19, enrolled during active disease.

J is TRBJ2-2 and V is TRBV27, with D hard to call. V dropped 2 bases and J dropped 1 base, with 5 bases sitting between them. From germline, CDR1 is MNHEY and CDR2 SMNVEV (reference sequence). The CDR3 covers 14 residues. For the CDR3, the DNA is TGTGCCAGCAGTTTAAGTAGGAACACCGGGGAGCTGTTTTTT. Translating it yields CASSLSRNTGELFF.

This clone was seen once. The chain is built from TRBV6-5 and TRBJ1-6; D call uncertain. The CDR3 contains 15 residues. The V end lost 0 bases, the J end lost 9 bases, and 12 bases lay between the germline ends. Germline CDR1 is MNHEY and CDR2 is SVGAGI. The CDR3 sequence: CASSYSSGFVSPLHF. The CDR3 nucleotides are TGTGCCAGCAGTTACTCGAGCGGGTTTGTTTCACCCCTCCACTTT.

A remark on this clone: Other DNA sequences of this sample code for an identical CDR3. The rearrangement links TRBV2 to TRBJ2-7, with TRBD2 as a possible D gene (6 bases). Germline CDR1 is SNHLY and CDR2 is FYNNEI. The CDR3 spans 14 residues. V was clipped by 4 bases and J by 0 bases, with 10 bases between them. In DNA form, the CDR3 reads TGTGCCAGCAGTGGGGACTCCAGCTCCTACGAGCAGTACTTC. Translation gives CASSGDSSSYEQYF.

The rearrangement links TRBV10-3 to TRBJ2-1; tentative D call: TRBD2 (5 bases). Germline CDR1 reads ENHRY; CDR2 reads SYGVKD. V was trimmed by 8 bases and J by 6 bases, leaving 14 bases between them. The CDR3 has 13 amino acids. In DNA, the CDR3 is TGTGCCATCTCGGCCCTAGGAGGCAATGAGCAGTTCTTC. It yields the protein CAISALGGNEQFF.

The genes are TRBV19 and TRBJ2-3, with 7 bases identical to TRBD2. This CDR3 spans 16 amino acids. Germline V gene lookup returns CDR1 LNHDA and CDR2 SQIVND (reference sequence). Germline trimming cut 3 bases from V and 2 bases from J; bases unmatched to any gene: 8. This CDR3 is CASSIRAGLLTDTQYF. For the CDR3, the DNA is TGTGCCAGTAGTATCAGAGCGGGATTACTCACAGATACGCAGTATTTT.

This rearrangement joins TRBV30 to TRBJ2-1; 10 bases agree with TRBD1. The germline V gene encodes CDR1 GTSNPN and CDR2 SVGIG (reference sequence). The CDR3 loop spans 15 amino acids. The CDR3 reads CALVGAGQGRSEQFF. CDR3 in DNA: TGTGCACTGGTCGGAGCGGGACAGGGGAGGAGTGAGCAGTTCTTC.

This clone was picked up a small number of times. This rearrangement joins TRBV4-1 to TRBJ1-2; 9 nucleotides line up with TRBD1. CDR3 length: 13 residues. Germline V gives CDR1 MGHRA, CDR2 YSYEKL. The trim removed 4 bases at V and 6 bases at J, leaving 3 bases unmatched. CDR3 DNA: TGCGCCAGCAGCCTATGGACAGGGGATGGCTACACCTTC. This sequence encodes CASSLWTGDGYTF.

V is TRBV14 and J is TRBJ2-2; TRBD2 agrees at 9 bases. Germline CDR1 reads SGHDN; CDR2 reads FVKESK. The J segment lost 0 bases and the V segment lost 4 bases, leaving 3 bases of the junction unmatched. This CDR3 contains 16 residues. As DNA, the CDR3 is TGTGCCAGCAGCCCCGTAGCGGGAGCGAACACCGGGGAGCTGTTTTTT. It encodes CASSPVAGANTGELFF.

This clone was picked up a small number of times. CDR3 DNA sequence: TGTGCCAGCAGTCCAAAGGACAGGCTTTCCTACGAGCAGTACTTC. It is translated as CASSPKDRLSYEQYF. The V call is TRBV6-5, the J call TRBJ2-7; 7 bases fit TRBD1. This CDR3 comprises 15 residues. Germline V gene sequence: CDR1 MNHEY, CDR2 SVGAGI. V was clipped by 5 bases and J by 1 base; unmatched bases: 8.

The CDR3, as DNA: TGTGCCAGCAGCCGACAAGCGTCATCGGGGAACACCTTC. Encoded protein: CASSRQASSGNTF. The genes are TRBV4-2 and TRBJ1-2, with D hard to call. The CDR3 runs 13 residues. V was cut by 4 bases and J by 12 bases, with 18 bases left in between. Germline CDR1 and CDR2: LGHNA and YNFKEQ.

This chain joins TRBV5-6 and TRBJ2-7; 15 bases agree with TRBD2. CDR1 is SGHDT, CDR2 YYEEEE, per germline. V lost 3 bases and J lost 4; bases outside the gene matches: 11. The CDR3 spans 18 residues. The CDR3 sequence: CASSSEYGTSGRNYEQYF. CDR3 bases: TGTGCCAGCAGCTCGGAATACGGGACTAGCGGGAGGAATTACGAGCAGTACTTC.

The chain uses TRBV30 and TRBJ2-1, with 12 bases aligning to TRBD2. This CDR3 comprises 12 residues. Trimming cost V 3 bases and J 10 bases; bases outside gene matches: 1. Per the germline V gene, CDR1 is GTSNPN and CDR2 is SVGIG (reference sequence). The CDR3 coding sequence is TGTGCCTGGAGCCTAGCGGGGGGGGAGCAGTTCTTC. Translated: CAWSLAGGEQFF.

The rearrangement links TRBV5-1 to TRBJ2-3, with 9 bases fitting TRBD1. Germline V gene data show CDR1 as SGHRS and CDR2 as YFSETQ. The CDR3 spans 14 residues. The V segment lost 4 bases and the J segment 4 bases; nucleotides outside the gene matches: 4. The CDR3 spells CASSDRGNADTQYF. The CDR3 coding sequence is TGCGCCAGCAGCGACAGGGGGAACGCAGATACGCAGTATTTT.

The chain carries TRBV30 and TRBJ1-6; D is unclear. CDR3 length equals 15 residues. Trimming took off 0 bases at V and 0 bases at J, with 6 bases between the two ends. Germline V gene sequence: CDR1 GTSNPN, CDR2 SVGIG (reference sequence). The CDR3 loop reads CAWSVRSSYNSPLHF. In DNA form, the CDR3 reads TGTGCCTGGAGTGTACGTAGCTCCTATAATTCACCCCTCCACTTT.

The chain couples TRBV7-2 to TRBJ2-7; D call uncertain. The V gene lost 3 bases and the J gene lost 0 bases, with 9 bases spanning the gap. This CDR3 has 14 residues. Germline V gene lookup returns CDR1 SGHTA and CDR2 FQGNSA. The CDR3: CASSFMASSYEQYF. The CDR3 nucleotides read TGTGCCAGCAGCTTTATGGCCAGCTCCTACGAGCAGTACTTC.

This sequence joins TRBV19 and TRBJ1-5; D unresolved. Germline V gene data show CDR1 as LNHDA and CDR2 as SQIVND (reference sequence). CDR3 length equals 12 residues. With 3 bases removed from V and 7 bases from J, the gap between germline ends came to 7 bases. The CDR3 spells CASSIDLQPQHF. The CDR3 coding sequence is TGTGCCAGTAGTATTGACTTGCAGCCCCAGCATTTT.

The chain employs TRBV6-5 and TRBJ1-1, with TRBD1 as a possible D gene (5 bases). Looked up from germline, CDR1 is MNHEY and CDR2 is SVGAGI. CDR3 length: 15 amino acids. V was clipped by 2 bases and J by 5 bases, with 15 bases between them. DNA of the CDR3: TGTGCCAGCAGTTACACATCCAGGGAGGGAACTGAAGCTTTCTTT. This encodes CASSYTSREGTEAFF.

This clone has a single count. The chain employs TRBV4-3 and TRBJ2-4; TRBD2 aligns across 12 bases. Germline V lookup: CDR1 LGHNA, CDR2 YSLEER. The CDR3 is 18 amino acids. Losses at the gene ends were 1 base for V and 8 bases for J; bases not matched to a gene: 12. The CDR3 DNA sequence: TGCGCCAGCAGCCAAGTTCTCCCTAGCGGGGGGGCCTTGGACATTCAGTACTTC. Its protein is CASSQVLPSGGALDIQYF.

The gene calls are TRBV5-4 and TRBJ2-3, with D maybe TRBD1 (5 bases). Germline V gene lookup returns CDR1 SGHNT and CDR2 YYREEE (reference sequence). Trimming took off 0 bases at V and 2 bases at J, with 13 bases between the two ends. The CDR3 contains 16 residues. The CDR3 nucleotides are TGTGCCAGCAGCTTGGCAGGGCGGACCAACACAGATACGCAGTATTTT. This gives the protein CASSLAGRTNTDTQYF.

CDR3 loop: CATSGTSGKDEQFF. CDR3 coding DNA: TGTGCCACCAGCGGGACTAGCGGGAAGGATGAGCAGTTCTTC. This chain connects TRBV24-1 to TRBJ2-1, with TRBD2 identical over 13 bases. The V gene's germline CDR1 is KGHDR and CDR2 SFDVKD. The trim removed 7 bases at V and 8 bases at J, leaving 4 bases unmatched. The CDR3 covers 14 residues.

This clone was recorded a few times. The genes are TRBV18 and TRBJ1-5; tentatively, D is TRBD1 (6 bases). Germline V gene data show CDR1 as KGHSH and CDR2 as LQKENI. CDR3 length: 17 residues. The germline V and J ends were trimmed by 2 bases and 0 bases, with 14 bases remaining between them. CDR3 DNA: TGTGCCAGCTCACCAGTGGACAGTACCTATAGCAATCAGCCCCAGCATTTT. Protein product: CASSPVDSTYSNQPQHF.

The chain combines TRBV24-1 with TRBJ2-5, with 7 nucleotides matching TRBD1. Germline loops: CDR1 KGHDR, CDR2 SFDVKD. The trim removed 3 bases at V and 2 bases at J, leaving 5 bases unmatched. There are 15 residues in the CDR3. The chain's CDR3 is CATSDRTGTQETQYF. CDR3 in DNA: TGTGCCACCAGTGATCGGACAGGTACTCAAGAGACCCAGTACTTC.

The chain employs TRBV30 and TRBJ1-5; 7 nucleotides agree with TRBD1. The germline gives CDR1 GTSNPN, CDR2 SVGIG (reference sequence). The trim removed 0 bases at V and 5 bases at J, leaving 7 bases unmatched. The CDR3 has 15 amino acids. The DNA of the CDR3 is TGTGCCTGGAGTGTAGGGGACAGATCTGATCAGCCCCAGCATTTT. As protein: CAWSVGDRSDQPQHF.